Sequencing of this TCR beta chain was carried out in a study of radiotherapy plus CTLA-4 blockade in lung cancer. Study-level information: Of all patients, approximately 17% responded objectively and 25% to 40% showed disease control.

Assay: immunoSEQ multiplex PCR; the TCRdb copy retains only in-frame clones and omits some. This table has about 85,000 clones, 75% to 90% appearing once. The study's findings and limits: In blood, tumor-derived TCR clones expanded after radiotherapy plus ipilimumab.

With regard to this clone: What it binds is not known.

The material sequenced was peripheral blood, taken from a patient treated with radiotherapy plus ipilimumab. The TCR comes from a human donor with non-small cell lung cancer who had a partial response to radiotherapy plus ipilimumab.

In DNA form, the CDR3 reads TGTGCCACCAGCAGGATGACAGGGGGGCCCACAGATACGCAGTATTTT. The encoded protein is CATSRMTGGPTDTQYF. The chain combines TRBV15 with TRBJ2-3; 9 bases are shared with TRBD1. Germline CDR1 is LNHNV and CDR2 is YYDKDF (reference sequence). V shed 3 bases and J 2 bases; nucleotides not matched to a gene: 6. CDR3 size: 16 residues.